The 9 T cell receptor beta chains reported below all come from one sample, sequenced in a study of cytomegalovirus exposure and HLA in healthy donors. The PCR ran on 60 Vbeta and 13 Jbeta primers. The method was immunoSEQ multiplex PCR; TCRdb's version includes in-frame clones alone and lacks a portion of them. This table has about 100,000 clones, approximately 74% appearing once. The sequenced material came from PBMCs. The origin of the receptors is a woman aged 40 to 55 in good health and CMV-seropositive.

V gene TRBV7-2 combines with J gene TRBJ1-1, with D uncertain. V dropped 1 base and J dropped 3 bases, with 12 bases sitting between them. Germline V gives CDR1 SGHTA, CDR2 FQGNSA. The CDR3 has 15 residues. The CDR3 loop is CASSLVAGRDTEAFF. CDR3 nucleotide sequence: TGTGCCAGCAGCTTAGTTGCCGGGAGGGACACTGAAGCTTTCTTT.

V gene TRBV15 combines with J gene TRBJ2-7; tentative D call: TRBD2 (6 bases). Trimming removed 2 bases from V and 4 bases from J, with 12 bases in between. In germline, CDR1 is LNHNV, CDR2 YYDKDF (reference sequence). The CDR3 runs to 14 residues. CDR3 in amino acids: CATSRPDGTYEQYF. In DNA, the CDR3 is TGTGCCACCAGCAGACCCGATGGGACTTACGAGCAGTACTTC.

The rearrangement uses TRBV7-2 and TRBJ1-6; D is undetermined. The CDR3 has 18 residues. The V end lost 5 bases, the J end lost 6 bases, and 23 bases lay between the germline ends. Looked up from germline, CDR1 is SGHTA and CDR2 is FQGNSA. CDR3 nucleotides: TGTGCCAGCAGCGTACACATGATGGGCTATACGGTTAATTCACCCCTCCACTTT. Translation: CASSVHMMGYTVNSPLHF.

This chain connects TRBV27 to TRBJ1-6; 8 positions agree with TRBD1. Losses at the gene ends were 5 bases for V and 5 bases for J; bases not matched to a gene: 11. Germline V gene sequence: CDR1 MNHEY, CDR2 SMNVEV (reference sequence). This CDR3 is built from 17 residues. CDR3 nucleotides: TGTGCCAGCAGTAGACATGGACAGGGAGTAGATAATTCACCCCTCCACTTT. This encodes CASSRHGQGVDNSPLHF.

The chain links TRBV5-1 to TRBJ1-5; D not certain. The length of the CDR3 is 13 residues. Between the trimmed V and J ends, which lost 2 bases and 0 bases, there was a span of 3 bases. Germline V gene sequence: CDR1 SGHRS, CDR2 YFSETQ. CDR3 in DNA: TGCGCCAGCAGCTTCAGTAGCAATCAGCCCCAGCATTTT. Its protein is CASSFSSNQPQHF.

As regards this clone: The junction does not match germline at one end; this may be a read error. The V call is TRBV11-2, the J call TRBJ1-3, with 7 nucleotides matching TRBD1. Looked up from germline, CDR1 is SGHAT and CDR2 is FQNNGV. The CDR3 totals 14 residues. CDR3 sequence reads: CASSLGTVGNTIYF. The DNA for the CDR3 is TGTGCCAGCAGTTTAGGGACAGTTGGAAACACCATATATTTT.

The chain joins TRBV7-8 to TRBJ1-2, with unresolved D. Trimming took off 1 base at V and 2 bases at J, with 14 bases between the two ends. The germline V gene has CDR1 SGHVS and CDR2 FQNEAQ. The CDR3 has 16 residues. CDR3 nucleotides: TGTGCCAGCAGCTTAGATCCGTCGAGGTCGAACTATGGCTACACCTTC. It encodes CASSLDPSRSNYGYTF.

This rearrangement joins TRBV2 to TRBJ1-1, with D uncertain. Trimming shortened V by 1 base and J by 6 bases, and 9 bases separated the two germline ends. Germline CDR1 is SNHLY and CDR2 is FYNNEI. There are 13 residues in the CDR3. CDR3 sequence: CASSEGARAEAFF. CDR3 bases: TGTGCCAGCAGTGAAGGGGCGAGAGCTGAAGCTTTCTTT.

A note on this clone: The junction departs from the called germline gene at one end, perhaps through a read error. The identical CDR3 is also encoded by other nucleotide sequences in the sample. The V gene is TRBV10-3, the J gene TRBJ1-1; a possible D gene is TRBD1 (6 bases). CDR1 is ENHRY, CDR2 SYGVKD, per germline. CDR3 length equals 13 residues. The CDR3 DNA reads TGTGCCATCAGAGTAGGGGGAAACACTGAAGCCTTCTTT. Translation: CAIRVGGNTEAFF.